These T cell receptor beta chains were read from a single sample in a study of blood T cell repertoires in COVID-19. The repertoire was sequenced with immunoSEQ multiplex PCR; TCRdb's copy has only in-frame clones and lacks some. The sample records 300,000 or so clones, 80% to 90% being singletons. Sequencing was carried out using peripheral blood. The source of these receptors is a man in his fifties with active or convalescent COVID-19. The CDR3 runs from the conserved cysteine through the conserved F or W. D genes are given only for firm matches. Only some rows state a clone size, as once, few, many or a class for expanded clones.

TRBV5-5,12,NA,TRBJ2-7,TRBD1,CASSLAGAGGYF,TGTGCCAGCAGCTTGGCCGGGGCAGGGGGGTACTTC
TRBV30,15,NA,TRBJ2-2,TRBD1,CAWSLTGFNTGELFF,TGTGCCTGGTCCCTGACAGGGTTCAACACCGGGGAGCTGTTTTTT
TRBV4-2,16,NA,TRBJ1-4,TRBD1,CASSQERTGLGEKLFF,TGTGCCAGCAGCCAAGAACGGACAGGGCTCGGAGAAAAACTGTTTTTT
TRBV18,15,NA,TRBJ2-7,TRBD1,CASSSATGGFYEQYF,TGTGCCAGCTCGTCGGCGACAGGGGGTTTCTACGAGCAGTACTTC
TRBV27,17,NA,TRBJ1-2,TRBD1,CASSPGTGGSLGYGYTF,TGTGCCAGCAGTCCAGGGACAGGGGGCAGCTTGGGGTATGGCTACACCTTC
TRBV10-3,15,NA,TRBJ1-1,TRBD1,CAISEDRDSHQEAFF,TGTGCCATCAGTGAGGACCGGGACAGTCACCAAGAAGCTTTCTTT
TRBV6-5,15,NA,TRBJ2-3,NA,CASSFNREYTDTQYF,TGTGCCAGCAGTTTCAACAGGGAATACACAGATACGCAGTATTTT
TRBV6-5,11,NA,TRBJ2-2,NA,CASSLGQELFF,TGTGCCAGCAGTTTGGGACAGGAGCTGTTTTTT
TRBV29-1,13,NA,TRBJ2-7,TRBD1,CSVEVTGAYEQYF,TGCAGCGTTGAAGTGACAGGGGCCTACGAGCAGTACTTC
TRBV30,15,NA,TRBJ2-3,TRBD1,CAWVRRDRGRSTQYF,TGTGCCTGGGTTCGCCGGGACAGGGGACGTTCTACGCAGTATTTT
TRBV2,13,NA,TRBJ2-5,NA,CASSDGSGETQYF,TGTGCCAGCAGCGACGGGAGTGGGGAGACCCAGTACTTC
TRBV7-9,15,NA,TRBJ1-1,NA,CASSLLRAPHTEAFF,TGTGCCAGCAGCTTACTGAGGGCACCCCACACTGAAGCTTTCTTT
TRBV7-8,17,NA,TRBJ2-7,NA,CASSLFGQGPGSGEQYF,TGTGCCAGCAGCTTATTTGGCCAGGGCCCCGGTTCAGGCGAGCAGTACTTC
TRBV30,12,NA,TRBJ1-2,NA,CAWSTGFLGYTF,TGTGCCTGGAGTACAGGGTTCCTTGGCTACACCTTC
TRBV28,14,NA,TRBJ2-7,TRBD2,CASSTSGSSYEQYF,TGTGCCAGCAGTACTAGCGGGAGCTCCTACGAGCAGTACTTC
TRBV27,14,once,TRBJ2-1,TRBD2,CASSVLAGSNEQFF,TGTGCCAGCAGTGTTCTAGCGGGAAGCAATGAGCAGTTCTTC
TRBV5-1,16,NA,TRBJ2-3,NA,CASSLGAGLSTDTQYF,TGCGCCAGCAGCTTGGGCGCCGGACTAAGCACAGATACGCAGTATTTT
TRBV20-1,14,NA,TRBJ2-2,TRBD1,CSASRGQGTGELFF,TGCAGTGCTAGTAGGGGACAGGGTACCGGGGAGCTGTTTTTT
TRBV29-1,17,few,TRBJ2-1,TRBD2,CSVEARLAMIGQGEQFF,TGCAGCGTTGAAGCCCGACTAGCGATGATAGGTCAAGGTGAGCAGTTCTTC
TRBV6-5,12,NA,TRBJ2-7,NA,CASSGYRVEQYF,TGTGCCAGCAGCGGATACAGGGTTGAGCAGTACTTC
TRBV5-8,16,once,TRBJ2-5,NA,CASSLRLAQIPETQYF,TGTGCCAGCAGCTTGAGGCTAGCTCAAATCCCAGAGACCCAGTACTTC
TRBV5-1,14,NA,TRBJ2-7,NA,CASSFGGSSYEQYF,TGCGCCAGCAGCTTTGGAGGCAGCTCCTACGAGCAGTACTTC
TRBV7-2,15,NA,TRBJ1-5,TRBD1,CASSLEGTGYQPQHF,TGTGCCAGCAGCTTAGAGGGGACAGGTTATCAGCCCCAGCATTTT
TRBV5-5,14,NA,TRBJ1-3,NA,CASSLGRSGNTIYF,TGTGCCAGCAGCTTGGGCAGGTCTGGAAACACCATATATTTT
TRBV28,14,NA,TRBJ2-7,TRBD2,CASSFAGTSAEQYF,TGTGCCAGCAGTTTTGCCGGGACTAGCGCCGAGCAGTACTTC